This passage covers 5 T cell receptor beta chains from one sample sequenced in a study of blood T cells in healthy people across ages. With a J-beta primer mix and a sample-barcoded 5' primer, a second PCR ran roughly 6 to 11 cycles. TCRdb independently ran MiXCR on the 5' RACE reads; one entry per CDR3 protein. In the table there are 1 million or so distinct CDR3 sequences, under 45% of which are singletons. Sequenced: blood. These receptors all stem from a woman aged 55-69 years in good health.

The V gene is TRBV6-5, the J gene TRBJ2-7; D remains unclear. CDR3 length: 14 residues. V was shortened by 2 bases and J by 0 bases, with 8 bases between the two germline ends. Germline CDR1 is MNHEY and CDR2 is SVGAGI. The CDR3, as DNA: TGTGCCAGCAGTTACGCGTCAAGCTCCTACGAGCAGTACTTC. Its translation: CASSYASSSYEQYF.

The chain combines TRBV5-1 with TRBJ2-7; TRBD1 is a possible D gene (6 bases). The germline V gene encodes CDR1 SGHRS and CDR2 YFSETQ. V lost 1 base and J 0 bases, leaving 11 bases between the germline ends. The CDR3 runs 15 residues. CDR3 sequence (DNA): TGCGCCAGCAGCTTGACGACAGGTCTCTCCTACGAGCAGTACTTC. Protein: CASSLTTGLSYEQYF. The complete variable domain, with remaining parts taken from reference TRBV5-1 and TRBJ2-7, reads KAGVTQTPRYLIKTRGQQVTLSCSPISGHRSVSWYQQTPGQGLQFLFEYFSETQRNKGNFPGRFSGRQFSNSRSEMNVSTLELGDSALYLCASSLTTGLSYEQYFGPGTRLTVT.

CDR3 coding DNA: TGTGCCAGCAGCTTCCGACTAGCGGGAGCCACCGGGGAGCTGTTTTTT. The encoded protein is CASSFRLAGATGELFF. This chain uses TRBV11-2 with TRBJ2-2; 12 positions agree with TRBD2. Unmatched junction bases numbered 3, after V lost 3 bases and J lost 4 bases. CDR1 is SGHAT, CDR2 FQNNGV, per germline. This CDR3 spans 16 amino acids.

Only a few counts were recorded for this clonotype. The chain is built from TRBV29-1 and TRBJ2-7, with D unresolved. The CDR3 loop spans 16 amino acids. The germline V gene has CDR1 SQVTM and CDR2 ANQGSEA. The V gene lost 3 bases and the J gene lost 0 bases, with 18 bases spanning the gap. Here the CDR3 reads CSVESPGPFPSYEQYF. The CDR3 coding sequence is TGCAGCGTTGAGAGTCCCGGTCCTTTCCCCTCCTACGAGCAGTACTTC.

V is TRBV3-1 and J is TRBJ2-3; no reliable D call. In germline, CDR1 is LGHDT, CDR2 YNNKEL (reference sequence). The V and J ends lost 1 base and 2 bases respectively, with 7 bases between them. This CDR3 is 14 amino acids long. The CDR3 region is CASSQGQYTDTQYF. CDR3 DNA: TGTGCCAGCAGCCAAGGGCAGTACACAGATACGCAGTATTTT.